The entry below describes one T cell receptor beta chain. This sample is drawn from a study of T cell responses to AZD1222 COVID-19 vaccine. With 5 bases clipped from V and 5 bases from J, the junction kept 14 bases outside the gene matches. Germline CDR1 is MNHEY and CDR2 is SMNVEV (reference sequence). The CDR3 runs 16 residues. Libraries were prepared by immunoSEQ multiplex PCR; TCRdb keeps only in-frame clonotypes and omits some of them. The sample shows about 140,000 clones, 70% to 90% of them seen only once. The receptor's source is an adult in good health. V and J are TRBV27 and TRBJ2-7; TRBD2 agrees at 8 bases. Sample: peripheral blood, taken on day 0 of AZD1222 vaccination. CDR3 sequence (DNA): TGTGCCAGCAGTCCGTCAGCGGGAGAAGCAACAGACGAGCAGTACTTC. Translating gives CASSPSAGEATDEQYF.